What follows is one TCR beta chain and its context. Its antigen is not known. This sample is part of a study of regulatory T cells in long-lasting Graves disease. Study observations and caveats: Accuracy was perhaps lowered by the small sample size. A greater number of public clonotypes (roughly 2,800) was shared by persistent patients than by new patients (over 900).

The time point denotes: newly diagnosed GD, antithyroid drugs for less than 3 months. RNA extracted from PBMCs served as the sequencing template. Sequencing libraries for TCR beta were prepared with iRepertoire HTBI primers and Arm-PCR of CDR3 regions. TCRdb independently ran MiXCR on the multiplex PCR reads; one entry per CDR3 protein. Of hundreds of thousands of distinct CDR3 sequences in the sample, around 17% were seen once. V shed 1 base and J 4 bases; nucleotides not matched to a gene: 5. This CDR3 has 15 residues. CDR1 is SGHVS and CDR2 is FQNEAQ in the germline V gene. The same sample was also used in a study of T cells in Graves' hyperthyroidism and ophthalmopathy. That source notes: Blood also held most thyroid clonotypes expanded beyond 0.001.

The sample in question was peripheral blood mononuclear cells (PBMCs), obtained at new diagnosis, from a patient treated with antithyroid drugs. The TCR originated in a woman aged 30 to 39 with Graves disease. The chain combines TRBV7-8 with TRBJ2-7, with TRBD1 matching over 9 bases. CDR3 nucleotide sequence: TGTGCCAGCAGCTTAGATAGGACAGGGGTTTACGAGCAGTACTTC. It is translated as CASSLDRTGVYEQYF.